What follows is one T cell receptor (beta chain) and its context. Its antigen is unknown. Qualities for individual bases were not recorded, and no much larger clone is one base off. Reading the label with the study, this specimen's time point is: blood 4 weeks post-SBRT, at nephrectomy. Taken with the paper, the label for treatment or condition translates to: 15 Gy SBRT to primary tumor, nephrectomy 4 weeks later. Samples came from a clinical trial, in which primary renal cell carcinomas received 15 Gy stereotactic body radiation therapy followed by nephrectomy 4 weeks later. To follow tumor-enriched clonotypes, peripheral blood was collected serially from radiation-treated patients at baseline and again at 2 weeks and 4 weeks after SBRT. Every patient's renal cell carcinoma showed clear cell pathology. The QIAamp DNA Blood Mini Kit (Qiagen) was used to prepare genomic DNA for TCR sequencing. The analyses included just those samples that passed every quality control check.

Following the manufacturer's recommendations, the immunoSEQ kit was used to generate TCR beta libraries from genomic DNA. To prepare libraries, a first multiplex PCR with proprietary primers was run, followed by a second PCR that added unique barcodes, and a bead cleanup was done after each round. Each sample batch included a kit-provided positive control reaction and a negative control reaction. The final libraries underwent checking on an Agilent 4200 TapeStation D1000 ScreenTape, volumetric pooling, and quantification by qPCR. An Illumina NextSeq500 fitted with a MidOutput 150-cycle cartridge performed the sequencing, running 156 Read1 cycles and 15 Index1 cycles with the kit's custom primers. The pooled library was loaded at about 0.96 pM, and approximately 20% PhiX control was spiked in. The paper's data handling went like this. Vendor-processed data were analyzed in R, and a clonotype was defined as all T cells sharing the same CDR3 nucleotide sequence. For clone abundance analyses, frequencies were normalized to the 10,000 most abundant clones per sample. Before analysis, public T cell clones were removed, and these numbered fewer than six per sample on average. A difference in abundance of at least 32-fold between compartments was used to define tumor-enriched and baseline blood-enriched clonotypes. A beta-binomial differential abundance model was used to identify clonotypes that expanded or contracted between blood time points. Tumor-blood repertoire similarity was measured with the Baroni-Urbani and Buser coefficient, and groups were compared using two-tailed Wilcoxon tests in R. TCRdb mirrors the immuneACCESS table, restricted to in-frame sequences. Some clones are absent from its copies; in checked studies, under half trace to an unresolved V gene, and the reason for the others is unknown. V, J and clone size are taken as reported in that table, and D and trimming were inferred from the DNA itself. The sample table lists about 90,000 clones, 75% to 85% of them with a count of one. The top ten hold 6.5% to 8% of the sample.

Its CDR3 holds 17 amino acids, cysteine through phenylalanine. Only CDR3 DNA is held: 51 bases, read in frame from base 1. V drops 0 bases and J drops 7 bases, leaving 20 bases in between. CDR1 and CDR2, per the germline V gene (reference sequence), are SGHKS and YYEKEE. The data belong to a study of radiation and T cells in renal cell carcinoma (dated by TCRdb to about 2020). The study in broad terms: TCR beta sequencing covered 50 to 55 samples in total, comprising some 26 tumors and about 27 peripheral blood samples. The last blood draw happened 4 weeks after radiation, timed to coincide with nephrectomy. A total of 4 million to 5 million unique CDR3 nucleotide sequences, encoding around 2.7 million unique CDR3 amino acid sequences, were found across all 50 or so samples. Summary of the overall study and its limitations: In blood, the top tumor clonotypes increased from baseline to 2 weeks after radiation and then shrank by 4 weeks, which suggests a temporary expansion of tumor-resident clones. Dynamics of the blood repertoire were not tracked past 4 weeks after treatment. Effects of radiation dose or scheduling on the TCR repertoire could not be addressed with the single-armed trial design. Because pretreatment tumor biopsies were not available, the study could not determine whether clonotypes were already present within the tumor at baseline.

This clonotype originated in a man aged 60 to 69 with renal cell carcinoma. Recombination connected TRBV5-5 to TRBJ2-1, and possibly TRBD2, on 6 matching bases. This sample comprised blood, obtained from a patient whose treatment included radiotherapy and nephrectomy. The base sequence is TGTGCCAGCAGCTTGGAGGTCGGTCTCAATGCGGGGAATGAGCAGTTCTTC. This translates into CASSLEVGLNAGNEQFF.